Listed below are T cell receptor beta chains from one sample, sequenced in a study of shared clonotypes between healthy human individuals. Libraries were prepared by immunoSEQ multiplex PCR; TCRdb keeps only in-frame clonotypes and omits some of them. The table includes about 1 million clones, 75% to 85% detected once. Input material: memory CD4+ T cells from PBMCs. These TCRs come from a man younger than 30 in good health. Some clones in this sample may be carry-over from other donors' samples. Each CDR3 is given with its conserved first and last residue. D genes are given only for firm matches. Rows may omit the clone size; those that give it use once, few, many or a size class.

TRBV7-8	NA	TRBJ2-7	NA	CASSLRMSSYEQYF	TGTGCCAGCAGCTTAAGGATGAGCTCCTACGAGCAGTACTTC
TRBV11-1	NA	TRBJ2-7	NA	CASYPAEDYPYEQYF	TGTGCCAGCTATCCTGCCGAGGACTATCCCTACGAGCAGTACTTC
TRBV5-1	TRBD2	TRBJ2-7	NA	CASSPGLVLYKQYF	TGCGCCAGCAGCCCGGGACTAGTTCTCTACAAGCAGTACTTC
TRBV27	TRBD2	TRBJ2-7	NA	CASSTLGSGVSYEQYF	TGTGCCAGCAGTACCTTGGGTAGCGGGGTCTCCTACGAGCAGTACTTC
TRBV5-1	TRBD1	TRBJ2-3	few	CASSYGQGAYSSTDTQYF	TGCGCCAGCAGTTACGGACAGGGGGCCTATTCTAGCACAGATACGCAGTATTTT
TRBV29-1	TRBD1	TRBJ2-3	NA	CSVVKGAQDTQYF	TGCAGCGTTGTGAAGGGGGCTCAAGATACGCAGTATTTT
TRBV6-6	TRBD1	TRBJ1-3	many	CASRDREGGNTIYF	TGTGCCAGCAGGGACAGGGAAGGTGGAAACACCATATATTTT
TRBV18	TRBD1	TRBJ2-7	NA	CASSPVIQGTASYEQYF	TGTGCCAGCTCACCGGTTATACAGGGGACGGCCTCCTACGAGCAGTACTTC
TRBV7-2	NA	TRBJ1-2	NA	CASSLARTGGYTF	TGTGCCAGCAGCTTAGCGCGGACCGGAGGCTACACCTTC
TRBV7-8	NA	TRBJ2-7	NA	CASSLGSGNYEQYF	TGTGCCAGCAGCTTAGGTAGCGGCAACTACGAGCAGTACTTC
TRBV27	NA	TRBJ1-5	NA	CASSSRPTSNQPQHF	TGTGCCAGCAGTTCCCGGCCCACTAGCAATCAGCCCCAGCATTTT
TRBV28	NA	TRBJ1-2	NA	CASSLNPGSGYTF	TGTGCCAGCAGTTTAAATCCAGGGAGTGGCTACACCTTC
TRBV5-4	TRBD2	TRBJ2-7	NA	CASSSASGSYEQYF	TGTGCCAGCAGCTCCGCTAGCGGGTCCTACGAGCAGTACTTC
TRBV29-1	NA	TRBJ2-3	once	CSVTQLNADTQYF	TGCAGCGTGACCCAGTTAAATGCAGATACGCAGTATTTT
TRBV9	NA	TRBJ1-3	NA	CASSVGQTSGNTIYF	TGTGCCAGCAGCGTGGGCCAGACCTCTGGAAACACCATATATTTT
TRBV27	NA	TRBJ1-5	NA	CASSLARRNQPQHF	TGTGCCAGCAGTTTGGCACGGCGCAATCAGCCCCAGCATTTT
TRBV5-4	NA	TRBJ2-1	NA	CASSPPGRRNNEQFF	TGTGCCAGCAGCCCCCCGGGACGGAGAAACAATGAGCAGTTCTTC
TRBV7-3	NA	TRBJ1-5	NA	CASSPGRDQPQHF	TGTGCCAGCAGCCCCGGCAGGGATCAGCCCCAGCATTTT
TRBV27	NA	TRBJ2-7	NA	CASSRDTVYEQYF	TGTGCCAGCAGTCGGGACACCGTCTACGAGCAGTACTTC
TRBV4-1	NA	TRBJ1-5	NA	CASSQSSWQPQHF	TGCGCCAGCAGCCAGTCCTCCTGGCAGCCCCAGCATTTT
TRBV5-1	NA	TRBJ1-1	NA	CASSLEGGQYKNTEAFF	TGCGCCAGCAGCTTAGAGGGGGGCCAATATAAGAACACTGAAGCTTTCTTT
TRBV5-3	NA	TRBJ1-5	NA	CARSLVRGQHRYQPQHF	TGTGCCAGAAGCTTGGTTCGCGGCCAGCACCGCTATCAGCCCCAGCATTTT
TRBV5-4	NA	TRBJ2-3	NA	CASSSQVGSTDTQYF	TGTGCCAGCAGCAGCCAAGTCGGAAGCACAGATACGCAGTATTTT
TRBV5-1	NA	TRBJ2-7	NA	CASSFVYGGLYEQYF	TGCGCCAGCAGCTTCGTTTATGGGGGGCTCTACGAGCAGTACTTC
TRBV7-2	TRBD1	TRBJ2-7	NA	CASSFDRGSYEQYF	TGTGCCAGCAGCTTCGACAGGGGTTCCTACGAGCAGTACTTC
TRBV5-8	TRBD1	TRBJ1-1	NA	CASSRHTGDGRTEAFF	TGTGCCAGCAGCCGTCATACAGGGGATGGCCGCACTGAAGCTTTCTTT
TRBV4-3	NA	TRBJ2-3	NA	CASSQGLTPGGILDTQYF	TGCGCCAGCAGCCAAGGACTTACGCCCGGAGGGATTTTAGATACGCAGTATTTT
TRBV9	NA	TRBJ1-2	NA	CASSVRATGLYTF	TGTGCCAGCAGCGTACGCGCGACAGGTCTCTACACCTTC
TRBV21-1	NA	TRBJ1-5	NA	CAAGVYQPQHF	TGTGCCGCCGGGGTGTATCAGCCCCAGCATTTT
TRBV5-6	NA	TRBJ1-2	NA	CASSFLQGYGHTF	TGTGCCAGCAGCTTCTTACAGGGCTATGGCCACACCTTC
TRBV18	TRBD1	TRBJ2-6	NA	CASQPGQGLRGANVLTF	TGTGCCAGCCAACCGGGACAGGGGTTAAGAGGGGCCAACGTCCTGACTTTC
TRBV29-1	TRBD1	TRBJ1-1	NA	CSVEGGGRGTEAFF	TGCAGCGTTGAAGGAGGGGGCAGGGGCACTGAAGCTTTCTTT
TRBV7-2	TRBD2	TRBJ2-2	few	CASSLRSGRAGGELFF	TGTGCCAGCAGCTTACGCAGCGGGAGGGCCGGCGGGGAGCTGTTTTTT
TRBV5-1	NA	TRBJ1-1	NA	CASSRPSPEAFF	TGCGCCAGCAGTAGACCCAGTCCTGAAGCTTTCTTT
TRBV7-2	TRBD2	TRBJ2-3	once	CASSARVAGVTDTQYF	TGTGCCAGCAGCGCCCGAGTAGCGGGAGTCACAGATACGCAGTATTTT
TRBV6-1	NA	TRBJ2-3	NA	CASREQWAPSHTQYF	TGTGCCAGCAGAGAACAATGGGCTCCTTCACATACGCAGTATTTT
TRBV11-2	TRBD1	TRBJ2-1	NA	CASGSSGTVGDNEQFF	TGTGCCAGCGGCTCCTCCGGGACAGTAGGTGACAATGAGCAGTTCTTC
TRBV12-5	NA	TRBJ2-2	NA	CASGIKVGAGELFF	TGTGCTAGTGGCATAAAGGTGGGGGCCGGGGAGCTGTTTTTT
TRBV10-3	NA	TRBJ2-7	NA	CAISESNEQYF	TGTGCCATCAGTGAATCGAACGAGCAGTACTTC
TRBV28	NA	TRBJ2-3	NA	CASSLKVPDTQYF	TGTGCCAGCAGTTTGAAGGTACCAGATACGCAGTATTTT
TRBV11-1	NA	TRBJ2-5	many	CASSRGGPQETQYF	TGTGCCAGCAGCCGCGGCGGACCCCAAGAGACCCAGTACTTC
TRBV10-3	TRBD1	TRBJ1-1	NA	CAINKGQGSTEAFF	TGTGCCATCAATAAAGGACAGGGATCCACTGAAGCTTTCTTT